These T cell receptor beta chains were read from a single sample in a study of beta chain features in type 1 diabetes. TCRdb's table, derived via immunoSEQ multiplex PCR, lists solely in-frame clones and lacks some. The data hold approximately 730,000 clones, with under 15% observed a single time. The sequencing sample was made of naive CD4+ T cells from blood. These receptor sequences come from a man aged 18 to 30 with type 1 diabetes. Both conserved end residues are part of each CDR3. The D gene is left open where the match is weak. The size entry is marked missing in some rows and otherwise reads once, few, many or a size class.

CASSPLPKGDTEAFF TGTGCCAGCTCACCTCTACCGAAGGGGGACACTGAAGCTTTCTTT TRBJ1-1 TRBV18 NA 15 few
CASSASWGDGGIYEQYF TGTGCCAGCAGTGCGTCTTGGGGGGACGGAGGGATCTACGAGCAGTACTTC TRBJ2-7 TRBV7-2 NA 17 NA
CASSERGQGQWPLHF TGTGCCAGCAGTGAAAGGGGACAGGGTCAATGGCCCCTCCACTTT TRBJ1-6 TRBV6-1 TRBD1 15 NA
CATSRVFGYEQYF TGTGCCACCAGCAGGGTATTCGGGTACGAGCAGTACTTC TRBJ2-7 TRBV15 NA 13 NA
CASSLVTGGIGNEQFF TGTGCCAGCAGCTTAGTGACAGGGGGGATCGGGAATGAGCAGTTCTTC TRBJ2-1 TRBV7-6 TRBD1 16 NA
CASSYIAGGTDTQYF TGTGCCAGCAGCTACATAGCGGGGGGCACAGATACGCAGTATTTT TRBJ2-3 TRBV7-6 TRBD2 15 few
CASSIDRSNYGYTF TGCGCCAGCAGCATTGACAGGTCGAACTATGGCTACACCTTC TRBJ1-2 TRBV5-1 NA 14 few
CSGGSFQGLNYGYTF TGCAGCGGTGGATCTTTTCAGGGCCTTAACTATGGCTACACCTTC TRBJ1-2 TRBV29-1 NA 15 few
CASTLSGLLNNEQFF TGTGCCAGCACCCTATCCGGTCTACTGAACAATGAGCAGTTCTTC TRBJ2-1 TRBV5-6 NA 15 NA
CSVDRNQETQYF TGCAGCGTTGATCGGAACCAAGAGACCCAGTACTTC TRBJ2-5 TRBV29-1 NA 12 NA
CASSHGTGSIDQPQHF TGTGCCAGCAGCCACGGGACAGGGTCAATCGATCAGCCCCAGCATTTT TRBJ1-5 TRBV6-6 TRBD1 16 few
CASSYPRRQGAREQFF TGTGCCAGCAGTTACCCGAGGAGACAGGGGGCTCGTGAGCAGTTCTTC TRBJ2-1 TRBV6-6 TRBD1 16 few
CSPSPLHF TGCAGCCCCTCACCCCTCCACTTT TRBJ1-6 TRBV29-1 NA 8 NA
CASMVGPNVLTF TGTGCCAGTATGGTAGGTCCCAACGTCCTGACTTTC TRBJ2-6 TRBV19 NA 12 NA
CASSDPRAAGYEQYF TGCGCCAGCAGTGATCCCCGGGCCGCGGGCTACGAGCAGTACTTC TRBJ2-7 TRBV5-1 NA 15 few
CASTLSPGVNGYTF TGTGCCAGCACCCTATCGCCAGGGGTTAATGGCTACACCTTC TRBJ1-2 TRBV28 NA 14 NA
CASSPPTGKWETQYF TGTGCCAGCAGTCCCCCGACAGGGAAGTGGGAGACCCAGTACTTC TRBJ2-5 TRBV6-5 TRBD1 15 NA
CASSQDSEWSTEAFF TGCGCCAGCAGCCAAGATAGTGAGTGGTCCACTGAAGCTTTCTTT TRBJ1-1 TRBV4-1 NA 15 NA
CASSTEAFF TGTGCCAGTAGTACTGAAGCTTTCTTT TRBJ1-1 TRBV7-8 NA 9 NA
CAPGPLNSPLHF TGTGCACCGGGACCGCTTAATTCACCCCTCCACTTT TRBJ1-6 TRBV7-9 NA 12 few
CASSPSHGDTEAFF TGTGCCAGCAGCCCCTCCCACGGGGACACTGAAGCTTTCTTT TRBJ1-1 TRBV7-2 NA 14 NA
CASSVEAGTTYEQYF TGTGCCAGCAGCGTAGAGGCGGGAACGACCTACGAGCAGTACTTC TRBJ2-7 TRBV9 NA 15 NA
CASSPPGWYGYTF TGTGCCAGCTCACCACCGGGGTGGTATGGCTACACCTTC TRBJ1-2 TRBV18 NA 13 NA
CASSYPGQGSSQPQHF TGTGCCAGCAGTTACCCGGGACAGGGGAGTTCTCAGCCCCAGCATTTT TRBJ1-5 TRBV6-6 TRBD1 16 few
CASTITGPTESEQYF TGTGCCAGCACCATAACTGGACCCACAGAGAGCGAGCAGTACTTC TRBJ2-7 TRBV6-6 NA 15 few
CAIRRDSSTGELFF TGTGCCATCAGGAGGGACAGTAGCACCGGGGAGCTGTTTTTT TRBJ2-2 TRBV10-3 TRBD1 14 few
CASSLASVAHEQYF TGTGCCAGCAGCTTAGCCTCGGTCGCCCACGAGCAGTACTTC TRBJ2-7 TRBV7-9 NA 14 few
CAISEGQANTEAFF TGTGCCATCAGTGAAGGACAGGCGAACACTGAAGCTTTCTTT TRBJ1-1 TRBV10-3 TRBD1 14 few
CASSSGGRRNTGELFF TGTGCCAGTAGCTCCGGGGGAAGAAGAAACACCGGGGAGCTGTTTTTT TRBJ2-2 TRBV19 NA 16 few
CASSWGPDSGANVLTF TGTGCCAGCAGCTGGGGGCCGGACTCTGGGGCCAACGTCCTGACTTTC TRBJ2-6 TRBV5-4 NA 16 few
CASRTMLNTEAFF TGTGCCAGCAGGACCATGCTGAACACTGAAGCTTTCTTT TRBJ1-1 TRBV6-5 NA 13 few
CASSLRTGAYEQYF TGTGCCAGCAGCCTAAGAACAGGAGCCTACGAGCAGTACTTC TRBJ2-7 TRBV7-8 NA 14 NA
CASSDGGASYNEQFF TGCGCCAGCAGTGACGGGGGAGCCTCCTACAATGAGCAGTTCTTC TRBJ2-1 TRBV10-1 NA 15 few
CASSSTGIAETQYF TGTGCCAGCAGCTCCACCGGAATAGCGGAGACCCAGTACTTC TRBJ2-5 TRBV7-9 NA 14 NA
CASSQLGQIFSWSEKLFF TGCGCCAGCAGCCAATTGGGACAGATCTTTTCTTGGAGTGAAAAACTGTTTTTT TRBJ1-4 TRBV4-1 TRBD1 18 NA
CASSLGGQPSEQYF TGTGCCAGCAGCCTAGGTGGGCAACCCAGCGAGCAGTACTTC TRBJ2-7 TRBV7-2 NA 14 NA
CASSGSHGYTF TGTGCCAGCAGCGGAAGTCACGGGTACACCTTC TRBJ1-2 TRBV11-2 NA 11 NA
CASVLEETQYF TGTGCCAGCGTACTGGAAGAGACCCAGTACTTC TRBJ2-5 TRBV2 NA 11 few
CASSIDRGYQPQHF TGTGCCAGCAGCATAGACAGGGGTTATCAGCCCCAGCATTTT TRBJ1-5 TRBV7-8 TRBD1 14 NA
CASTTPEAGRSYEQYF TGTGCCAGCACCACCCCTGAGGCAGGGAGGAGCTACGAGCAGTACTTC TRBJ2-7 TRBV28 NA 16 NA
CASSFGGGNSNQPQHF TGTGCCAGCAGTTTTGGGGGCGGTAATAGCAATCAGCCCCAGCATTTT TRBJ1-5 TRBV7-9 NA 16 few
CASRVDSSYEQYF TGTGCCAGCCGCGTAGACAGCTCCTACGAGCAGTACTTC TRBJ2-7 TRBV5-4 NA 13 few
CASSPRPGGETQYF TGTGCCAGCAGCCCACGACCGGGAGGGGAGACCCAGTACTTC TRBJ2-5 TRBV9 TRBD2 14 NA
CASSQDWSGNQPQHF TGTGCCAGCAGCCAAGATTGGTCGGGAAATCAGCCCCAGCATTTT TRBJ1-5 TRBV4-2 NA 15 few
CASSLGRLAGTDTQYF TGTGCCAGCAGCTTAGGGAGGCTAGCGGGGACAGATACGCAGTATTTT TRBJ2-3 TRBV7-2 TRBD2 16 NA
CAWSPGLAVSTDTQYF TGTGCCTGGAGTCCGGGACTAGCGGTGAGCACAGATACGCAGTATTTT TRBJ2-3 TRBV30 TRBD2 16 NA
CALLYESTEAFF TGTGCCTTACTTTATGAGAGCACTGAAGCTTTCTTT TRBJ1-1 TRBV30 NA 12 NA
CASSFLNYRVSSTEAFF TGTGCCAGCAGTTTCCTTAACTACAGGGTATCCTCCACTGAAGCTTTCTTT TRBJ1-1 TRBV28 NA 17 NA
CASSLGGVTDTQYF TGTGCCAGCAGCCTAGGGGGGGTCACAGATACGCAGTATTTT TRBJ2-3 TRBV11-2 NA 14 NA
CASSQDRFGELFF TGTGCCAGTAGTCAGGATCGATTCGGGGAGCTGTTTTTT TRBJ2-2 TRBV19 NA 13 few
CASSVRLGWTEAFF TGTGCCAGTAGTGTCCGACTAGGTTGGACTGAAGCTTTCTTT TRBJ1-1 TRBV19 NA 14 few
CASRGGAETQYF TGTGCCAGCAGAGGGGGCGCCGAGACCCAGTACTTC TRBJ2-5 TRBV6-5 TRBD1 12 NA
CASKGTEMNTEAFF TGTGCCAGCAAAGGGACGGAGATGAACACTGAAGCTTTCTTT TRBJ1-1 TRBV28 NA 14 NA
CAWSVKDRMADTQYF TGTGCCTGGAGTGTAAAGGACAGGATGGCAGATACGCAGTATTTT TRBJ2-3 TRBV30 TRBD1 15 few
CATSRHQMLGYNSPLHF TGTGCCACCAGCAGACATCAGATGTTGGGTTATAATTCACCCCTCCACTTT TRBJ1-6 TRBV15 NA 17 NA
CASSAMHGTGDHYGYTF TGTGCCAGCAGTGCGATGCACGGGACAGGGGATCACTATGGCTACACCTTC TRBJ1-2 TRBV25-1 TRBD1 17 NA